Following are 28 T cell receptor beta chains from one sample sequenced in a study of Ad26.COV2.S vaccination and SARS-CoV-2 variants. The assay was immunoSEQ multiplex PCR, and TCRdb's table has in-frame clones only and misses some. This sample yields around 450,000 clones, of which around nine tenths are seen a single time; about 3.6% belongs to the top ten. Sample treatment: about 20 received Ad26.COV2.S at low or high dose, single or two shots; roughly five received placebo; per-sample allocation not given. Repertoires come from day 63 after the first vaccine or placebo injection. Sequencing was performed on peripheral blood, taken in a trial of Ad26.COV2.S vaccine versus placebo. Every receptor here comes from a person between 18 and 65 years old who received the Ad26.COV2.S COVID-19 vaccine or a placebo.

This clone was counted only a few times. The gene calls are TRBV5-6 and TRBJ2-7, with unresolved D. Deletions cut 1 base from V and 0 bases from J, with 5 bases between. Germline CDR1 and CDR2: SGHDT and YYEEEE. The CDR3 length is 13 residues. CDR3 nucleotide sequence: TGTGCCAGCAGCTTGTACACCTCCTACGAGCAGTACTTC. It yields the protein CASSLYTSYEQYF.

This clone showed up just once. The chain combines TRBV4-1 with TRBJ2-5, with TRBD2 matching 8 bases. Germline CDR1 and CDR2: MGHRA and YSYEKL. The CDR3 extends over 17 amino acids. V shed 0 bases and J 5 bases; nucleotides not matched to a gene: 11. CDR3 in DNA: TGCGCCAGCAGCCAAGATGGATCCGGGGGGGCCTTGGAGACCCAGTACTTC. This sequence encodes CASSQDGSGGALETQYF.

This rearrangement joins TRBV5-1 to TRBJ2-1; the match to TRBD2 covers 13 bases. Germline CDR1 reads SGHRS; CDR2 reads YFSETQ. V was clipped by 2 bases and J by 5 bases; unmatched bases: 4. The CDR3 length is 16 residues. In DNA, the CDR3 is TGCGCCAGCAGCTTCATGACTAGCGGGGGGAACAATGAGCAGTTCTTC. Protein: CASSFMTSGGNNEQFF.

J is TRBJ2-5 and V is TRBV6-2 or TRBV6-3; TRBD1 matches 8 bases. The CDR3 length is 17 residues. Trimming removed 1 base from V and 2 bases from J; junction bases left unmatched: 9. Germline lookup yields CDR1 MNHEY and CDR2 SVGEGT. CDR3 DNA sequence: TGTGCCAGCAGTTACTATATTGGCGGGACAGGTCAAGAGACCCAGTACTTC. Its translation is CASSYYIGGTGQETQYF.

The chain combines TRBV6-2 or TRBV6-3 with TRBJ2-6; D unresolved. The V and J ends lost 2 bases and 3 bases respectively, with 5 bases between them. Germline CDR1 MNHEY, CDR2 SVGEGT. The CDR3 has 14 residues. CDR3 coding DNA: TGTGCCAGCAGTTACGCGGTTGGGGCCAACGTCCTGACTTTC. As protein: CASSYAVGANVLTF.

This clone was seen a single time. The V and J genes are TRBV28 and TRBJ1-1, with TRBD1 matching 9 bases. The germline V gene encodes CDR1 MDHEN and CDR2 SYDVKM. V shed 5 bases and J 0 bases; nucleotides not matched to a gene: 1. The CDR3 is 14 residues long. Written as DNA, the CDR3 is TGTGCCAGCAGTGGGACAGGGATGAACACTGAAGCTTTCTTT. Amino acid sequence: CASSGTGMNTEAFF.

J is TRBJ2-3 and V is TRBV7-9; 7 bases agree with TRBD2. Germline CDR1 reads SEHNR; CDR2 reads FQNEAQ (reference sequence). Trimming took 8 bases from V and 5 from J; bases not matched to a gene: 4. The CDR3 runs to 12 residues. Here the CDR3 DNA reads TGTGCCAGCGGACTAGGGGTAGATACGCAGTATTTT. Protein: CASGLGVDTQYF.

The chain employs TRBV5-1 and TRBJ2-5; D not certain. CDR1 is SGHRS and CDR2 is YFSETQ in the germline V gene. Trimming took off 4 bases at V and 9 bases at J, with 19 bases between the two ends. CDR3 length: 14 residues. Here the CDR3 reads CASSPEANRGAQYF. The CDR3 coding sequence is TGCGCCAGCAGCCCTGAGGCCAACCGTGGGGCCCAGTACTTC.

This chain links TRBV15 with TRBJ2-1; D may be TRBD1 (5 bases). The CDR3 sequence is 16 residues long. Per germline, CDR1 LNHNV and CDR2 YYDKDF (reference sequence). The ends were cut back, 3 bases at V and 8 bases at J, with 20 bases in the middle. CDR3 nucleotide sequence: TGTGCCACCAGCAGTTCCTTTGGCAGGGTCATTGATGAGCAGTTCTTC. It translates to CATSSSFGRVIDEQFF. Full variable domain (rest looked up from reference TRBV15 and TRBJ2-1): DAMVIQNPRYQVTQFGKPVTLSCSQTLNHNVMYWYQQKSSQAPKLLFHYYDKDFNNEADTPDNFQSRRPNTSFCFLDIRSPGLGDTAMYLCATSSSFGRVIDEQFFGPGTRLTVL.

The rearrangement joins TRBV15 to TRBJ2-7; a weak D match, TRBD2 (6 bases). The V end was cut by 5 bases, the J end by 5 bases, with 19 bases between. CDR1 is LNHNV, CDR2 YYDKDF, per germline (reference sequence). CDR3 size: 15 residues. CDR3 protein: CATSPSRTTPNEQYF. The CDR3 DNA reads TGTGCCACCAGCCCCTCCCGGACTACGCCTAACGAGCAGTACTTC.

V is TRBV6-2 or TRBV6-3 and J is TRBJ2-5; tentatively, D is TRBD1 (6 bases). CDR1 MNHEY and CDR2 SVGEGT come from the germline V gene. The CDR3 contains 20 residues. V was pared by 0 bases and J by 0 bases, with 23 bases between. This CDR3 reads CASSYSNPVGRGGNQETQYF. The CDR3, as DNA: TGTGCCAGCAGTTACTCGAACCCGGTCGGTCGAGGGGGTAACCAAGAGACCCAGTACTTC.

This chain joins TRBV2 and TRBJ1-6, with unresolved D. Germline CDR1 reads SNHLY; CDR2 reads FYNNEI. This CDR3 is 16 amino acids long. V was shortened by 2 bases and J by 5 bases, with 13 bases between the two germline ends. The chain's CDR3 is CASSEPPEFNNSPLHF. The CDR3, as DNA: TGTGCCAGCAGTGAACCCCCCGAGTTCAATAATTCACCCCTCCACTTT.

The V gene is TRBV15, the J gene TRBJ2-2; no clear D gene. Germline V gene lookup returns CDR1 LNHNV and CDR2 YYDKDF (reference sequence). Trimming took off 0 bases at V and 6 bases at J, with 8 bases between the two ends. The CDR3 runs 14 residues. In DNA form, the CDR3 reads TGTGCCACCAGCAGAGATAGGGCGGCCGGGGAGCTGTTTTTT. Its translation: CATSRDRAAGELFF.

This clone was seen a handful of times. The gene calls are TRBV5-1 and TRBJ1-1, with 8 bases matching TRBD1. The germline V gene has CDR1 SGHRS and CDR2 YFSETQ. Losses at the gene ends were 4 bases for V and 3 bases for J; bases not matched to a gene: 8. The CDR3 length is 15 residues. The CDR3 bases are TGCGCCAGCAGCAGCAGGACAGGGAGGGACACTGAAGCTTTCTTT. Translated: CASSSRTGRDTEAFF.

The chain links TRBV28 to TRBJ2-7, with D perhaps matching TRBD2 (5 bases). V lost 4 bases and J 6 bases, leaving 13 bases between the germline ends. This CDR3 comprises 13 residues. The germline V gene has CDR1 MDHEN and CDR2 SYDVKM. CDR3 sequence (DNA): TGTGCCAGCAGTTCGGGCCTGGGGAGCGAGCAGTACTTC. Its translation: CASSSGLGSEQYF.

The chain combines TRBV20-1 with TRBJ2-7; D not resolved. Trimming took off 3 bases at V and 2 bases at J, with 8 bases between the two ends. The CDR3 contains 12 residues. Germline CDR1 is DFQATT and CDR2 is SNEGSKA (reference sequence). The CDR3 coding sequence is TGCAGTGCTAGTGGCCAGACCTACGAGCAGTACTTC. It encodes CSASGQTYEQYF.

The chain uses TRBV9 and TRBJ2-5, with 9 positions matching TRBD2. Germline CDR1 and CDR2: SGDLS and YYNGEE. J lost 2 bases, V lost 0 bases, and 11 bases had no gene match. The length of the CDR3 is 18 residues. The CDR3 sequence: CASSVEPLTSGIQETQYF. CDR3 in DNA: TGTGCCAGCAGCGTAGAACCCTTGACTAGCGGAATACAAGAGACCCAGTACTTC.

The chain couples TRBV3-1 (or the pseudogene TRBV3-2) to TRBJ1-3, with no clear D. V was pared by 4 bases and J by 3 bases, with 13 bases between. CDR1 LGHDT and CDR2 YNNKEL come from the germline V gene (reference sequence). The CDR3 has 15 amino acids. The CDR3 spells CASSPTPGVGNTIYF. The DNA for the CDR3 is TGTGCCAGCAGCCCCACCCCCGGGGTTGGAAACACCATATATTTT.

V is TRBV5-1 and J is TRBJ1-5; D is perhaps TRBD1 (5 bases). V dropped 2 bases and J dropped 0 bases, with 18 bases sitting between them. This CDR3 comprises 18 residues. CDR1 is SGHRS and CDR2 is YFSETQ in the germline V gene. CDR3 loop: CASSFLIWGPYSNQPQHF. CDR3 sequence (DNA): TGCGCCAGCAGCTTTCTAATCTGGGGACCCTATAGCAATCAGCCCCAGCATTTT.

Comment on this clone: Compared with germline, one end of the junction differs, possibly owing to a read error. The chain combines TRBV6-5 with TRBJ2-7; perhaps TRBD1 as D (6 bases). CDR3 length: 15 amino acids. The germline CDR1 and CDR2 sequences are MNHEY and SVGAGI. The CDR3 region has the DNA TGTGCCACCAGTAGCCCAGACAGGAGCTCCTACGAGCAGTACTTC. Its translation: CATSSPDRSSYEQYF.

This chain links TRBV7-5 with TRBJ2-7; the table's D call, TRBD1, has no DNA check behind it. TRBV7-5 is described as a pseudogene. The CDR3 spans 17 residues. The CDR3 reads CVRSLAENPGQGYEQYF. The CDR3 DNA follows: TGTGTCAGAAGCTTAGCGGAAAACCCGGGACAGGGGTACGAGCAGTACTTC.

The chain recombines TRBV6-2 or TRBV6-3 with TRBJ2-7; 8 bases are a match to TRBD1. This CDR3 is built from 15 residues. Germline V gene sequence: CDR1 MNHEY, CDR2 SVGEGT. Trimming removed 5 bases from V and 2 bases from J; junction bases left unmatched: 8. The CDR3 reads CASSRTGSGTYEQYF. Written as DNA, the CDR3 is TGTGCCAGCAGTCGGACAGGGTCCGGGACCTACGAGCAGTACTTC.

To note about this clone: Germline is not matched at one junction end, which may reflect a read error. The V call is TRBV6-4, the J call TRBJ2-7, with D possibly being TRBD1 (6 bases). This CDR3 contains 8 residues. The germline gives CDR1 MRHNA, CDR2 SNTAGT. This CDR3 reads CEEGDTVF. In DNA, the CDR3 is TGTGAGGAAGGGGACACCGTCTTC.

The chain joins TRBV7-6 to TRBJ2-1; D is perhaps TRBD1 or TRBD2 (5 bases each). The V and J ends lost 4 bases and 8 bases respectively, with 12 bases between them. The CDR3 is 13 amino acids. CDR1 and CDR2 (germline): SGHVS, FNYEAQ. As DNA, the CDR3 is TGTGCCAGCAGCTCTGGGACGTACGATGAGCAGTTCTTC. As protein: CASSSGTYDEQFF.

The chain couples TRBV14 to TRBJ1-6, with 10 nucleotides matching TRBD1. J lost 10 bases, V lost 2 bases, and 8 bases had no gene match. Germline V gene data show CDR1 as SGHDN and CDR2 as FVKESK. The CDR3 consists of 16 residues. The CDR3 bases are TGTGCCAGCAGCCAATTGGACAGGGGGTCAGGATCACCCCTCCACTTT. It yields the protein CASSQLDRGSGSPLHF.

The rearrangement joins TRBV11-1 to TRBJ2-1; D is possibly TRBD1 (6 bases). This CDR3 is built from 15 residues. Trimming pared 5 bases from V and 9 bases from J, leaving 20 bases between. The germline gives CDR1 SGHAT, CDR2 FQDESV (reference sequence). CDR3 bases: TGTGCCAGCAGCCTATCGGGACACCCTGGTGGTGAGCAGTTCTTC. This gives the protein CASSLSGHPGGEQFF.

The CDR3 region is CASCNRGGEQYF. CDR3 sequence (DNA): TGTGCCAGCTGCAACAGGGGCGGAGAGCAGTACTTC. The chain recombines TRBV12-3 or TRBV12-4 with TRBJ2-7, with TRBD1 matching 7 bases. Unmatched junction bases numbered 8, after V lost 8 bases and J lost 7 bases. The CDR3 runs to 12 residues.

The chain carries TRBV6-7 and TRBJ2-7, with a tentative D call TRBD1 (6 bases). TRBV6-7 has ORF status, its function being uncertain. V gave up 2 bases and J gave up 2 bases, with 16 bases separating them. The length of the CDR3 is 16 residues. DNA for the CDR3: TGTGCCAGCAGTTACACCCCCGGGACATCTACCTACGAGCAGTACTTC. Its protein product is CASSYTPGTSTYEQYF.